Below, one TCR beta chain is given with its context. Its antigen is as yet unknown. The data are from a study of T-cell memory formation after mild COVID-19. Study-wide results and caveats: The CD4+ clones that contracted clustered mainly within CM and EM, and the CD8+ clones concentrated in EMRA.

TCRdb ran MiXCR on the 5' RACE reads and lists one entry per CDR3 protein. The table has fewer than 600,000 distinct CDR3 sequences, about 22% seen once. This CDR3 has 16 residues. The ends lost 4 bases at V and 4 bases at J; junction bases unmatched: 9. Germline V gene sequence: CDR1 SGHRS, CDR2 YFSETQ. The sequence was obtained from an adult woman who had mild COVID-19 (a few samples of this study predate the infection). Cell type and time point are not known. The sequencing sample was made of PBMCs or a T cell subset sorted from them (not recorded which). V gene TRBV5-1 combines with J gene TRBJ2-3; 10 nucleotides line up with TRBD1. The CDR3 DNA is TGCGCCAGCAGCATAGCCGGGACAGGGGAGGCAGATACGCAGTATTTT. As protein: CASSIAGTGEADTQYF.